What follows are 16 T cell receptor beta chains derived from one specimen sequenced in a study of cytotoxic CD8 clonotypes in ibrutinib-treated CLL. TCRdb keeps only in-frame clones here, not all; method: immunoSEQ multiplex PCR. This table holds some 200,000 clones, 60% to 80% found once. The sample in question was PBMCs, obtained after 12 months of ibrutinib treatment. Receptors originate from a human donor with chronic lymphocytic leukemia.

Here the CDR3 reads CASSYFRTGGNTEAFF. CDR3 bases: TGTGCCAGCAGTTACTTTCGGACAGGGGGAAACACTGAAGCTTTCTTT. The chain recombines TRBV6-5 with TRBJ1-1; 10 nucleotides agree with TRBD1. This CDR3 is built from 16 residues. The J segment lost 2 bases and the V segment lost 1 base, leaving 4 bases of the junction unmatched. Germline CDR1 MNHEY, CDR2 SVGAGI.

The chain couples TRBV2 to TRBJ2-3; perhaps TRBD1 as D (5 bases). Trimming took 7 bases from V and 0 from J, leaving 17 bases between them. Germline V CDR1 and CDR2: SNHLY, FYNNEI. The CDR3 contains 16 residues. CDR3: CASMPGQPFSTDTQYF. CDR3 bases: TGTGCCAGCATGCCAGGGCAGCCCTTTAGCACAGATACGCAGTATTTT.

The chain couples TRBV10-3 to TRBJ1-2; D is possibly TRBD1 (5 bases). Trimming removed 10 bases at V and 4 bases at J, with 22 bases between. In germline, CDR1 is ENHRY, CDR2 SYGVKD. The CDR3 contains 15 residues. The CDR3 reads CATHGAVVRAYGYTF. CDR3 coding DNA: TGTGCCACCCACGGGGCCGTTGTCAGGGCCTATGGCTACACCTTC.

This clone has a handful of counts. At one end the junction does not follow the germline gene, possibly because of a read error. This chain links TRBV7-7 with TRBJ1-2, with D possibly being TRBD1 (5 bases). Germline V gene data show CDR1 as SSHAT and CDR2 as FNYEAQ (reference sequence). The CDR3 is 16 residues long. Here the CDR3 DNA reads TGTGCTAGCAGCTCCCCTGACAGTTTTTCTCGGGACGGCTACACCTTC. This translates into CASSSPDSFSRDGYTF.

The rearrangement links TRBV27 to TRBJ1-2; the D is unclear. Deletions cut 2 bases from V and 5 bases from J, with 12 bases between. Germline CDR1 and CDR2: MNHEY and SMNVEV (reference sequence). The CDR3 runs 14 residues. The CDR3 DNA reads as TGTGCCAGCAGTTTAAATGTTTACCCTTATGGCTACACCTTC. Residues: CASSLNVYPYGYTF.

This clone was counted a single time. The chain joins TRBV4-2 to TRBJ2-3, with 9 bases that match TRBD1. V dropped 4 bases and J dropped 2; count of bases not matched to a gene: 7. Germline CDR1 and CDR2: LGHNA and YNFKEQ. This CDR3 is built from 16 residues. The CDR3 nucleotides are TGTGCCAGCAGCCGGGGGACAGGGCCAACCACAGATACGCAGTATTTT. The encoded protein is CASSRGTGPTTDTQYF.

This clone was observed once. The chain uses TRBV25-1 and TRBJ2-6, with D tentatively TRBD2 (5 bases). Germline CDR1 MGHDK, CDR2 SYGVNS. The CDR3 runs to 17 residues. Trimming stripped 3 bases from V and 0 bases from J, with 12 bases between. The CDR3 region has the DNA TGTGCCAGCAGTGAGGCCGGGGTTTACTCTGGGGCCAACGTCCTGACTTTC. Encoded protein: CASSEAGVYSGANVLTF.

The CDR3 loop is CASSLFTGGPYEQYF. Written as DNA, the CDR3 is TGTGCCAGCAGTTTATTCACGGGGGGGCCCTACGAGCAGTACTTC. The chain employs TRBV28 and TRBJ2-7, with 8 nucleotides matching TRBD2. The V gene's germline CDR1 is MDHEN and CDR2 SYDVKM. CDR3 length: 15 residues. V shed 1 base, J shed 2 bases, and the junction held 4 bases outside the gene matches.

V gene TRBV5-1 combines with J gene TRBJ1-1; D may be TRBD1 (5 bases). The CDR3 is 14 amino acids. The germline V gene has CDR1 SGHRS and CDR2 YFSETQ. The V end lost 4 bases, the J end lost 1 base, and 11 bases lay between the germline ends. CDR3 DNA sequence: TGCGCCAGCAGCCAGGGACCCCAGAACACTGAAGCTTTCTTT. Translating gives CASSQGPQNTEAFF. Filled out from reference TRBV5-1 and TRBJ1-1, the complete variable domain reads KAGVTQTPRYLIKTRGQQVTLSCSPISGHRSVSWYQQTPGQGLQFLFEYFSETQRNKGNFPGRFSGRQFSNSRSEMNVSTLELGDSALYLCASSQGPQNTEAFFGQGTRLTVV.

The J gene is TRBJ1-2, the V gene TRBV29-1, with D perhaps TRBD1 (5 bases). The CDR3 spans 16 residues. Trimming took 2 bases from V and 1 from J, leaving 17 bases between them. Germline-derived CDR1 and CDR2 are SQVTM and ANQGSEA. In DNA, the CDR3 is TGCAGCGTTGAATGGTTGGGGACCCCCTTTAACTATGGCTACACCTTC. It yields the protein CSVEWLGTPFNYGYTF.

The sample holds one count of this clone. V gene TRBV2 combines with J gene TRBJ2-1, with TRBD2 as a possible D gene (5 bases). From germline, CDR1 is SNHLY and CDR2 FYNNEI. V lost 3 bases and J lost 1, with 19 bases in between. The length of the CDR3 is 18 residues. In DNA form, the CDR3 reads TGTGCCAGCAGTGAGGGCCCCCTGTCGGACTCATCCTACAATGAGCAGTTCTTC. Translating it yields CASSEGPLSDSSYNEQFF. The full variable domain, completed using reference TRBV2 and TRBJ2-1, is EPEVTQTPSHQVTQMGQEVILRCVPISNHLYFYWYRQILGQKVEFLVSFYNNEISEKSEIFDDQFSVERPDGSNFTLKIRSTKLEDSAMYFCASSEGPLSDSSYNEQFFGPGTRLTVL.

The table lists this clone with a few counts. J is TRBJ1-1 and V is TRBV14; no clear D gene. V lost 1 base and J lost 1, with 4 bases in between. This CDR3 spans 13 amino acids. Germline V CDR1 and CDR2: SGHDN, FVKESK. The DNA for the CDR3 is TGTGCCAGCAGCCAAGGACCGAACACTGAAGCTTTCTTT. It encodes CASSQGPNTEAFF.

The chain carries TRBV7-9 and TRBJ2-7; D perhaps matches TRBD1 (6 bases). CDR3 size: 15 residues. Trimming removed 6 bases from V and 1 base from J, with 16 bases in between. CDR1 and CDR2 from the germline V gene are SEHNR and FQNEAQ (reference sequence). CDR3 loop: CASRTSGTPSYEQYF. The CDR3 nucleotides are TGTGCCAGCAGAACCTCCGGGACACCATCCTACGAGCAGTACTTC.

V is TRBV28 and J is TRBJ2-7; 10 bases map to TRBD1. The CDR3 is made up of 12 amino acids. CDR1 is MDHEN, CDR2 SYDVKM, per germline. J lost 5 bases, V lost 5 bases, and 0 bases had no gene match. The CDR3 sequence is CASSGQGDEQYF. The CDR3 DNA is TGTGCCAGCAGTGGACAGGGGGACGAGCAGTACTTC.

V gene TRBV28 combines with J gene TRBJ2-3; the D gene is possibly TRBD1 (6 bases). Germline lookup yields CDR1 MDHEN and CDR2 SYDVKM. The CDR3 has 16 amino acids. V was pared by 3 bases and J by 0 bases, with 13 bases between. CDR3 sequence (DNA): TGTGCCAGCAGTTTCCCAGGGGTCCCCAGCACAGATACGCAGTATTTT. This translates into CASSFPGVPSTDTQYF.

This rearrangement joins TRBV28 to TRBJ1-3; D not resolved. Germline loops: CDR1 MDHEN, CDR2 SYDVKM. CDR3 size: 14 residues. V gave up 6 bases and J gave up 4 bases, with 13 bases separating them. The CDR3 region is CASSPGSPGNTIYF. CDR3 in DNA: TGTGCCAGCAGCCCCGGCAGTCCAGGAAACACCATATATTTT.